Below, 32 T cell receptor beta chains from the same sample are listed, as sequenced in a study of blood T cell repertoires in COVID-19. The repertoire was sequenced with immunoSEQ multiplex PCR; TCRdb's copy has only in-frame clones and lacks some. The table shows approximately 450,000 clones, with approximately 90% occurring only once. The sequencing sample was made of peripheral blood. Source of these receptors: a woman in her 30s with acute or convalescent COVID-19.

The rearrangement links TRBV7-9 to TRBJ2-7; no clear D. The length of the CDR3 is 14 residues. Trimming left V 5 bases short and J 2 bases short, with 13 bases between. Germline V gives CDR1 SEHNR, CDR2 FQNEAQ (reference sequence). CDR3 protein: CASSAYSLTYEQYF. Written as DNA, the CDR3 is TGTGCCAGCAGCGCCTACAGCCTAACCTACGAGCAGTACTTC.

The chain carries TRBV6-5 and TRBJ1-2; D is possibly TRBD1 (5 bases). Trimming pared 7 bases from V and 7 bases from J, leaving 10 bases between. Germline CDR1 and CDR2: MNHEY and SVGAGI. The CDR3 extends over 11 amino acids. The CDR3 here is CASTQGGGYTF. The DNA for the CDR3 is TGTGCCAGCACCCAGGGCGGTGGCTACACCTTC.

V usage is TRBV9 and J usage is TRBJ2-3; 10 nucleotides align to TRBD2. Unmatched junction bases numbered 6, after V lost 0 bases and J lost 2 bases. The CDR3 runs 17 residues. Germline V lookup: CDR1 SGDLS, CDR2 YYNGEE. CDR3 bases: TGTGCCAGCAGCGTAGATATTAGCGGGGGGTTCACAGATACGCAGTATTTT. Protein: CASSVDISGGFTDTQYF.

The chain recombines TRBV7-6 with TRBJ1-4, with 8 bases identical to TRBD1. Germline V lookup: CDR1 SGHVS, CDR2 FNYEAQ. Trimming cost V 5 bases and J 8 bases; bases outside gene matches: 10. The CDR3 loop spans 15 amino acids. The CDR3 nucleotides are TGTGCCAGCAGCCGATACAGGGGGTCTCGGGAAAAACTGTTTTTT. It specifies CASSRYRGSREKLFF.

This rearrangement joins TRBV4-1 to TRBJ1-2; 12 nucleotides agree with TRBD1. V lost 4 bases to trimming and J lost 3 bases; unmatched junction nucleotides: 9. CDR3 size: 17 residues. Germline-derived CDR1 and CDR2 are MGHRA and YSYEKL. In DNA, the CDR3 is TGCGCCAGCAGCCCAAGAACTGGGACAGGGGGCCACTATGGCTACACCTTC. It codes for CASSPRTGTGGHYGYTF.

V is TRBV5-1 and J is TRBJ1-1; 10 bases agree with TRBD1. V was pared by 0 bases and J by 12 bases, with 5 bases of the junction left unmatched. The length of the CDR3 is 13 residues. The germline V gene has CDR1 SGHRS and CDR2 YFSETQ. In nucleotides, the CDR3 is TGCGCCAGCAGCTTGGCAGGGACAGGGGAGACTTTCTTT. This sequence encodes CASSLAGTGETFF.

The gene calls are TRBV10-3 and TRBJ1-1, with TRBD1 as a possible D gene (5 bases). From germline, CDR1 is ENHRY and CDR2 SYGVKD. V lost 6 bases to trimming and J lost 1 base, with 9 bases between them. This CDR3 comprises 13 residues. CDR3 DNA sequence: TGTGCCATCAGACTCCAGGGGAACACTGAAGCTTTCTTT. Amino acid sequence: CAIRLQGNTEAFF.

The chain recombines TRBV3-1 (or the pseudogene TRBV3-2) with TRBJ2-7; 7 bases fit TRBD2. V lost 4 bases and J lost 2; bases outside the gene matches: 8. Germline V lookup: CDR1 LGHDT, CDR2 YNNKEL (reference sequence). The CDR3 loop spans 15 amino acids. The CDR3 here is CASSRYQGGAYEQYF. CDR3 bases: TGTGCCAGCAGCCGCTATCAGGGAGGGGCCTACGAGCAGTACTTC.

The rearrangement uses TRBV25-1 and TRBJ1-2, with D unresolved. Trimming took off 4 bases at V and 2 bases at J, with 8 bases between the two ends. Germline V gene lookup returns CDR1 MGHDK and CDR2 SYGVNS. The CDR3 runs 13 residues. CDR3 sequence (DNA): TGTGCCAGCAGTGTACAGTTGAACTATGGCTACACCTTC. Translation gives CASSVQLNYGYTF.

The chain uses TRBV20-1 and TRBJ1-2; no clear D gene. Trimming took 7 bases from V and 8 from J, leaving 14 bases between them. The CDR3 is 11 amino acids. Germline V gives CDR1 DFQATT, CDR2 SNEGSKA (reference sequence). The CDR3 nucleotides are TGCAGTGTGGTTAGAGGGAGCGGCTACACCTTC. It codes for CSVVRGSGYTF.

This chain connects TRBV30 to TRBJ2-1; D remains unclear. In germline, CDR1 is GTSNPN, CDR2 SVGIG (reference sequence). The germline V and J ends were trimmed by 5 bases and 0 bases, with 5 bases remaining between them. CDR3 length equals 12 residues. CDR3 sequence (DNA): TGTGCCTGGGGACGCTCCTACAATGAGCAGTTCTTC. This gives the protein CAWGRSYNEQFF.

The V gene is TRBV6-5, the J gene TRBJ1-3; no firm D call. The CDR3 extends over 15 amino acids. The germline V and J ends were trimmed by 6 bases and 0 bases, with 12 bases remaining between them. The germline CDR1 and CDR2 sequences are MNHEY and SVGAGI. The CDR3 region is CASSQQPGSGNTIYF. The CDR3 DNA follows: TGTGCCAGCAGCCAACAACCTGGCTCTGGAAACACCATATATTTT.

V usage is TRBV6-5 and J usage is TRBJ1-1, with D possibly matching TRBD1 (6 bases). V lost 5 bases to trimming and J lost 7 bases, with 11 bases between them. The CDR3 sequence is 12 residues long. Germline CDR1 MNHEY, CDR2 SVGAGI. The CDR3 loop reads CASSTGLFEAFF. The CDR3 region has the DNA TGTGCCAGCAGTACAGGGCTCTTTGAAGCTTTCTTT.

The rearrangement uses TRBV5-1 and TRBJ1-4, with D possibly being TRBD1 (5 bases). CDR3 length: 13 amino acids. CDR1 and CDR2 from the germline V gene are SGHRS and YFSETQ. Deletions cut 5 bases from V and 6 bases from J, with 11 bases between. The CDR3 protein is CASRQVVYEKLFF. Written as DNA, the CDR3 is TGCGCCAGCAGACAGGTGGTGTATGAAAAACTGTTTTTT.

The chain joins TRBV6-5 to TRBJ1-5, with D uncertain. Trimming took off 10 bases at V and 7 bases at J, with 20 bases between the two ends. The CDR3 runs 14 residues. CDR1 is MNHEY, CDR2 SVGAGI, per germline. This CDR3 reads CATSSFTGGQPQHF. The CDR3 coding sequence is TGTGCCACCTCCTCTTTTACTGGAGGACAGCCCCAGCATTTT.

CDR3 nucleotide sequence: TGTGCCAGCTCATTACGGACTAGCGGGGGGTACAATGAGCAGTTCTTC. It encodes CASSLRTSGGYNEQFF. The genes are TRBV18 and TRBJ2-1; 14 bases are a match to TRBD2. This CDR3 spans 16 amino acids. CDR1 is KGHSH, CDR2 LQKENI, per germline. V was clipped by 5 bases and J by 4 bases; unmatched bases: 4.

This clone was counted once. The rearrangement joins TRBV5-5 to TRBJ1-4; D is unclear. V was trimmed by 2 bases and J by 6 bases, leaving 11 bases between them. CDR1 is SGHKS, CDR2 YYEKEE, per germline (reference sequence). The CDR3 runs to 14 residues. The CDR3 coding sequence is TGTGCCAGCAGCTTTTCCAGATTTGATGAAAAACTGTTTTTT. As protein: CASSFSRFDEKLFF.

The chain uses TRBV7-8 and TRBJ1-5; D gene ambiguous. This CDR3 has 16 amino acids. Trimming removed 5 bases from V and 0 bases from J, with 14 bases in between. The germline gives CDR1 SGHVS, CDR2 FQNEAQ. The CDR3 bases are TGTGCCAGCAGCACCTGGAGAGGCCTTAGCAATCAGCCCCAGCATTTT. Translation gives CASSTWRGLSNQPQHF.

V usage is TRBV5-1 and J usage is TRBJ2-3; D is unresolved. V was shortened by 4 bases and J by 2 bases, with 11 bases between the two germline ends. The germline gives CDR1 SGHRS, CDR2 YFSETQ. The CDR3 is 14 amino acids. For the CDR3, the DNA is TGCGCCAGCAGCATGCAGTTGTCCACAGATACGCAGTATTTT. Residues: CASSMQLSTDTQYF.

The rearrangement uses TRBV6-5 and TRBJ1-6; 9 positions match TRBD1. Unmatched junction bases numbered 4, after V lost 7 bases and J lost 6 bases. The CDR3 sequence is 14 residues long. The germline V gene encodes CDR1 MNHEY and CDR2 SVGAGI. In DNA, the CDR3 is TGTGCCAGCACTGGGACAGGGCGTAATTCACCCCTCCACTTT. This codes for CASTGTGRNSPLHF.

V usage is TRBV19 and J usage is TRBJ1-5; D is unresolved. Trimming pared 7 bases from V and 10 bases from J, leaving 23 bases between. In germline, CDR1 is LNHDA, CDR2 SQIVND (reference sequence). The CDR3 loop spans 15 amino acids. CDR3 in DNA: TGTGCCAGTACCGAGTCTTACAGTTACGGAGGTCCCCAGCATTTT. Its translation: CASTESYSYGGPQHF.

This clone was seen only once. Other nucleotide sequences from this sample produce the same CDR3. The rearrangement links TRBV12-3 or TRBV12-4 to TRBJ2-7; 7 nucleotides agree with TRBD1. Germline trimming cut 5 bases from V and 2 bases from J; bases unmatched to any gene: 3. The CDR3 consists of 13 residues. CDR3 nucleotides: TGTGCCAGCAGTCCAGACAGGGCCTACGAGCAGTACTTC. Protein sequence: CASSPDRAYEQYF.

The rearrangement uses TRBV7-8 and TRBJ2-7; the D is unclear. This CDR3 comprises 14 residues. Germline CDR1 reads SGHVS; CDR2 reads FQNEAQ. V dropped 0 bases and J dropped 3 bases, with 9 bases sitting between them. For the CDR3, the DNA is TGTGCCAGCAGCTTAGCGCCCCAGAACTACGAGCAGTACTTC. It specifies CASSLAPQNYEQYF.

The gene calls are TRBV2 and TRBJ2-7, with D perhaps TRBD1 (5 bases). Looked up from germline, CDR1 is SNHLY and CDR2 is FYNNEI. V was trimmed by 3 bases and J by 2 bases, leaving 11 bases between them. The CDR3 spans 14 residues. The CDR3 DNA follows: TGTGCCAGCAGTGATTTGCAGGGAACCTACGAGCAGTACTTC. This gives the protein CASSDLQGTYEQYF.

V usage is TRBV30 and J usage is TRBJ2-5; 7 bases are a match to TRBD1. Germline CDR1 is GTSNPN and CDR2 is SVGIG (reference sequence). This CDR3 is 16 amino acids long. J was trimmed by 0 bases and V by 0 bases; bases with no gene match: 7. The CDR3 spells CAWSVLGQAYQETQYF. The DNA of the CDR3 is TGTGCCTGGAGTGTACTAGGACAGGCTTACCAAGAGACCCAGTACTTC.

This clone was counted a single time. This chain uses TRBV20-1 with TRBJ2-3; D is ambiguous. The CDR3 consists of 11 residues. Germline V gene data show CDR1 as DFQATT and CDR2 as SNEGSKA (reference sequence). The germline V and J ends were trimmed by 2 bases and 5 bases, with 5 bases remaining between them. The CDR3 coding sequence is TGCAGTGCTAGACTTGTAGATACGCAGTATTTT. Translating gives CSARLVDTQYF.

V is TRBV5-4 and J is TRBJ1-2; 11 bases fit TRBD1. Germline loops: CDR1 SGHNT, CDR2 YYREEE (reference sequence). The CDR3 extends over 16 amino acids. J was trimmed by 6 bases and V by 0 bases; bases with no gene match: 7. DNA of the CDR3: TGTGCCAGCAGCTTGGCCCACGGACAGGGGGCGCATGGCTACACCTTC. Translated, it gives CASSLAHGQGAHGYTF.

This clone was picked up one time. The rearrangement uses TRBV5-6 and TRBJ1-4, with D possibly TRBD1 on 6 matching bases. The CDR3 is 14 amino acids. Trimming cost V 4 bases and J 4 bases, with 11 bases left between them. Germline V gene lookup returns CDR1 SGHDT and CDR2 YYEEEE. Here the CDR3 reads CASSEGQLNEKLFF. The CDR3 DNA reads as TGTGCCAGCAGCGAAGGACAGCTTAATGAAAAACTGTTTTTT.

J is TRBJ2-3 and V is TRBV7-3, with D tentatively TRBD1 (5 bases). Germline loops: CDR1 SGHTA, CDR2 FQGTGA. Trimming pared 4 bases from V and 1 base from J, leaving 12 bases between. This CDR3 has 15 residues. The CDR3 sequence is CASSSLGARTDTQYF. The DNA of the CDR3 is TGTGCCAGCAGCTCCCTAGGGGCTCGCACAGATACGCAGTATTTT.

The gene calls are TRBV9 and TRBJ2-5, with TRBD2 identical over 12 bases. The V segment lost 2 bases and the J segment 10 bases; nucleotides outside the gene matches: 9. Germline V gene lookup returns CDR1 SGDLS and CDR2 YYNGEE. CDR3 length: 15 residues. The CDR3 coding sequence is TGTGCCAGCAGCGTCCTCGGACTAGCGGGAAGCGACCAGTACTTC. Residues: CASSVLGLAGSDQYF.

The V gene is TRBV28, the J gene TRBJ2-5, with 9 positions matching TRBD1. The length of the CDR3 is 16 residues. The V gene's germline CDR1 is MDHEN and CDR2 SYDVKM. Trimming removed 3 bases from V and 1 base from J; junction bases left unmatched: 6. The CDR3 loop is CASSFLGQGLQETQYF. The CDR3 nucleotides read TGTGCCAGCAGTTTTCTGGGACAGGGTCTCCAAGAGACCCAGTACTTC.

CDR3 bases: TGTGCCCTGAGAACCACAGGGTCCACAGATACGCAGTATTTT. This sequence encodes CALRTTGSTDTQYF. The chain is built from TRBV6-5 and TRBJ2-3; D might be TRBD1 (6 bases). The V end was cut by 11 bases, the J end by 2 bases, with 17 bases between. The CDR3 has 14 residues. Germline-derived CDR1 and CDR2 are MNHEY and SVGAGI.